Below, one T cell receptor beta chain is given with its context. Its antigen is as yet unknown. A multiplex PCR was run with 60 Vbeta primers and 13 Jbeta primers. Produced via immunoSEQ multiplex PCR; TCRdb's table is partial and in-frame only. The sample includes under 250,000 clones, around three quarters seen only once; the top ten take about 1.9%. This sample was taken from a study of cytomegalovirus exposure and HLA in healthy donors. At the level of the study: A prior analysis found about 110 million unique TCR beta sequences from 170 million or so T cells. Study results and limitations: V segments that were indistinguishable, TRBV6-2 and TRBV6-3 among them, were omitted from analysis. One variant, a missense change in DCLRE1C, was linked in a later analysis to TCR beta V- and J-gene trimming. In vitro data verified a few CMV-associated chains as specific for CMV antigens.

This CDR3 is 13 amino acids long. Between the trimmed V and J ends, which lost 4 bases and 6 bases, there was a span of 12 bases. Germline-derived CDR1 and CDR2 are SGHRS and YFSETQ. The material sequenced was PBMCs. This sequence was found in a man in his thirties or forties in good health and CMV-seronegative. This chain joins TRBV5-1 and TRBJ2-3; a weak D match, TRBD2 (6 bases). This chain's CDR3 is CASSPAGGDTQYF. CDR3 sequence (DNA): TGCGCCAGCAGCCCCGCTGGGGGGGATACGCAGTATTTT.